Shown below are 18 T cell receptor beta chains from a single sample sequenced in a study of blood T cells in healthy people across ages (dated by TCRdb to 2015 to 2017). The receptor library was made with 5' RACE. The listed sequencing device is Illumina HiSeq 2500. A second about 7 to 12 cycle PCR used a sample-barcoded 5' primer and a J-beta primer mix. TCRdb passed the public sequencing reads through fastp at Q25 and MiXCR, retaining productive beta sequences. Identical CDR3 protein sequences are pooled into one entry, listed with their most common genes and DNA. A total of 650,000 to 700,000 distinct CDR3 sequences appear in this sample, approximately 29% of them only once. The ten largest make up approximately 15% of the sample. Sample: blood. These receptors all come from a woman aged 80 or over in good health. Donor details come from another sample of the same person, matched by shared clones.

This clonotype was seen at least ten times. The chain has TRBV10-3 and TRBJ2-1, with D possibly matching TRBD2 (6 bases). This CDR3 is built from 15 residues. V gave up 5 bases and J gave up 3 bases, with 14 bases separating them. Germline V lookup: CDR1 ENHRY, CDR2 SYGVKD. The CDR3: CAISPAGDLYNEQFF. For the CDR3, the DNA is TGTGCCATCAGTCCAGCGGGTGATCTCTACAATGAGCAGTTCTTC.

This clonotype was seen many times. The chain links TRBV27 to TRBJ2-1, with 12 nucleotides matching TRBD2. The CDR3 has 16 residues. Germline CDR1 MNHEY, CDR2 SMNVEV (reference sequence). The trim removed 0 bases at V and 6 bases at J, leaving 3 bases unmatched. The CDR3 region is CASSLSGTSGSNEQFF. The CDR3 DNA reads as TGTGCCAGCAGTTTATCGGGGACTAGCGGGTCCAATGAGCAGTTCTTC.

The chain carries TRBV9 and TRBJ1-6; weak D call: TRBD1 (5 bases). Germline lookup yields CDR1 SGDLS and CDR2 YYNGEE. CDR3 length: 15 amino acids. Trimming took off 3 bases at V and 3 bases at J, with 10 bases between the two ends. CDR3 region: CASSEGTRYNSPLHF. In DNA, the CDR3 is TGTGCCAGCAGCGAGGGGACCCGCTATAATTCACCCCTCCACTTT.

This chain joins TRBV13 and TRBJ2-3; 7 positions match TRBD1. This CDR3 is built from 14 residues. Trimming took 4 bases from V and 2 from J; bases not matched to a gene: 3. Germline assignment: CDR1 PRHDT and CDR2 FYEKMQ (reference sequence). The DNA of the CDR3 is TGTGCCAGCAGCTCCGGACAGGACACAGATACGCAGTATTTT. Translation: CASSSGQDTDTQYF.

In this sample, this clonotype turned up many times. The J gene is TRBJ2-5, the V gene TRBV27; TRBD2 agrees at 7 bases. J gave up 4 bases and V 2 bases, and 7 bases lay outside the gene matches. The length of the CDR3 is 15 residues. The germline CDR1 and CDR2 sequences are MNHEY and SMNVEV (reference sequence). CDR3: CASSLAGDPRETQYF. DNA for the CDR3: TGTGCCAGCAGTTTAGCGGGAGACCCCCGAGAGACCCAGTACTTC.

This rearrangement joins TRBV5-1 to TRBJ2-1, with TRBD1 matching 8 bases. Unmatched junction bases numbered 4, after V lost 5 bases and J lost 9 bases. Per the germline V gene, CDR1 is SGHRS and CDR2 is YFSETQ. This CDR3 has 12 amino acids. The CDR3 DNA follows: TGCGCCAGCAGTCAGGGGGCGGGTGAGCAGTTCTTC. The encoded protein is CASSQGAGEQFF.

This clonotype was seen only a few times. The chain is built from TRBV6-1 and TRBJ1-4; maybe TRBD1 (5 bases). Trimming left V 4 bases short and J 8 bases short, with 17 bases between. The germline CDR1 and CDR2 sequences are MNHNS and SASEGT. CDR3 length: 15 amino acids. CDR3 DNA: TGTGCCAGCAGTGGCTTGCAGGGCAGTGGGGAAAAACTGTTTTTT. Its protein is CASSGLQGSGEKLFF.

This clonotype was recorded at least ten times. The chain has TRBV7-3 and TRBJ2-3; TRBD2 matches at 8 bases. Trimming at V came to 1 base and at J to 2 bases, leaving 2 bases not matched to a gene. CDR3 length: 15 amino acids. CDR1 is SGHTA, CDR2 FQGTGA, per germline. The CDR3 nucleotides read TGTGCCAGCAGCTTAAGTAGCGGGATCACAGATACGCAGTATTTT. Translation: CASSLSSGITDTQYF.

The chain uses TRBV2 and TRBJ1-5; D remains ambiguous. The CDR3 is 15 amino acids. CDR1 and CDR2 from the germline V gene are SNHLY and FYNNEI. Between the trimmed V and J ends, which lost 2 bases and 2 bases, there was a span of 10 bases. The DNA of the CDR3 is TGTGCCAGCAGTGAAAGGCCGGCTGGCAATCAGCCCCAGCATTTT. Its protein product is CASSERPAGNQPQHF. The full variable domain, its missing parts supplied by reference TRBV2 and TRBJ1-5, is EPEVTQTPSHQVTQMGQEVILRCVPISNHLYFYWYRQILGQKVEFLVSFYNNEISEKSEIFDDQFSVERPDGSNFTLKIRSTKLEDSAMYFCASSERPAGNQPQHFGDGTRLSIL.

This clonotype was recorded at least ten times. The chain joins TRBV2 to TRBJ2-7; D is unresolved. This CDR3 has 14 amino acids. Trimming removed 4 bases from V and 4 bases from J, with 14 bases in between. CDR1 and CDR2 (germline): SNHLY, FYNNEI. The CDR3 loop is CASSAPLDLYEQYF. CDR3 DNA sequence: TGTGCCAGCAGTGCCCCCCTTGATCTTTACGAGCAGTACTTC.

As concerns this clonotype: Possible read error: a much larger clone is one base away. The CDR3 carries no conserved terminal phenylalanine or tryptophan, so it likely arises from a read error. This chain uses TRBV15 with TRBJ1-1; 7 nucleotides line up with TRBD1. The CDR3 sequence is 14 residues long. CDR1 LNHNV and CDR2 YYDKDF come from the germline V gene (reference sequence). The V segment lost 3 bases and the J segment 0 bases; nucleotides outside the gene matches: 1. CDR3 sequence reads: CATSSDRVNTEAFC. CDR3 coding DNA: TGTGCCACCAGCAGTGACAGGGTGAACACTGAAGCTTTCTGT.

With respect to this clonotype: This may be a read error: a much more frequent sequence differs by one nucleotide. The chain recombines TRBV27 with TRBJ1-2; D remains ambiguous. Trimming removed 8 bases at V and 6 bases at J, with 16 bases between. Germline V CDR1 and CDR2: MNHEY, SMNVEV (reference sequence). The CDR3 contains 13 residues. This CDR3 reads CASGLLGANGYTF. The CDR3 nucleotides are TGTGCCAGCGGCCTACTGGGTGCTAATGGCTACACCTTC.

Comment on this clonotype: A read error may explain this, as a much larger clone is one base away. The CDR3 loop is CASSLRNVGYTF. The CDR3 nucleotides are TGCGCCAGCAGCTTGCGGAATGTTGGCTACACCTTC. V is TRBV5-1 and J is TRBJ1-2; D gene uncertain. CDR1 is SGHRS, CDR2 YFSETQ, per germline. The CDR3 has 12 amino acids. V was cut by 1 base and J by 7 bases, with 8 bases left in between. The variable domain in full, completed from reference TRBV5-1 and TRBJ1-2, reads KAGVTQTPRYLIKTRGQQVTLSCSPISGHRSVSWYQQTPGQGLQFLFEYFSETQRNKGNFPGRFSGRQFSNSRSEMNVSTLELGDSALYLCASSLRNVGYTFGSGTRLTVV.

The chain joins TRBV14 to TRBJ1-1; D uncertain. The CDR3 length is 16 residues. CDR1 is SGHDN and CDR2 is FVKESK in the germline V gene. The V end lost 4 bases, the J end lost 2 bases, and 17 bases lay between the germline ends. The CDR3 sequence: CASSLRTIGGNTEAFF. For the CDR3, the DNA is TGTGCCAGCAGCCTCAGGACTATCGGCGGAAACACTGAAGCTTTCTTT.

Worth noting for this clonotype: A single base separates this from a much larger clone, so it may be a read error. V and J are TRBV7-2 and TRBJ2-3, with D possibly matching TRBD1 (6 bases). The CDR3 is made up of 13 amino acids. The germline gives CDR1 SGHTA, CDR2 FQGNSA. CDR3 protein: CASRGRSTDTQYF. The CDR3 DNA reads TGTGCAAGCAGGGGCCGTAGCACAGATACGCAGTATTTT.

The V call is TRBV18, the J call TRBJ1-1; D gene unclear. This CDR3 contains 14 residues. Trimming stripped 3 bases from V and 4 bases from J, with 12 bases between. Germline-derived CDR1 and CDR2 are KGHSH and LQKENI. CDR3 in amino acids: CASSPSFGVTEAFF. For the CDR3, the DNA is TGTGCCAGCTCACCCAGCTTTGGGGTCACTGAAGCTTTCTTT.

This clonotype came up a few times. The rearrangement joins TRBV7-3 to TRBJ2-3, with 9 bases matching TRBD2. This CDR3 spans 16 amino acids. V trimming: 2 bases; J trimming: 3 bases; junction bases outside the gene matches: 6. Looked up from germline, CDR1 is SGHTA and CDR2 is FQGTGA. The CDR3 bases are TGTGCCAGCAGCTTATCGGGGACTAGCTATACAGATACGCAGTATTTT. Translated, it gives CASSLSGTSYTDTQYF.

A word on this clonotype: Compared with germline, one end of the junction differs, possibly owing to a read error. V and J are TRBV3-1 and TRBJ2-1; D gene ambiguous. The CDR3 length is 16 residues. The germline gives CDR1 LGHDT, CDR2 YNNKEL (reference sequence). The CDR3, as DNA: TGTGCCAGCAGCCAAGAACGGTCAGGTGTATACAGTGAGCAGTTCTTC. Translation gives CASSQERSGVYSEQFF.